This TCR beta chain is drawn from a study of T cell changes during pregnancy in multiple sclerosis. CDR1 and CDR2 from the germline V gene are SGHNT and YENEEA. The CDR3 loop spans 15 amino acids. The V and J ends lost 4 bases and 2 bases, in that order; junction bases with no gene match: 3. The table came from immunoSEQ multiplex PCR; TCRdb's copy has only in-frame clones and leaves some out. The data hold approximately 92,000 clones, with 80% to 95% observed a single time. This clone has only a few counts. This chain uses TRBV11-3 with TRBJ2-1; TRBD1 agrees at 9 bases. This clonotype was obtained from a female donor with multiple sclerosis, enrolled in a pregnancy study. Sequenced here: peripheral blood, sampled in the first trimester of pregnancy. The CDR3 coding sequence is TGTGCCAGCAGCTCGGGACAGGGCCCCTACAATGAGCAGTTCTTC. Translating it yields CASSSGQGPYNEQFF.